Reported below is one T cell receptor (beta chain). A junction boundary mismatches the germline segment, possibly from a read error. A second PCR of about 7 to 12 cycles used a sample-barcoded 5' primer and a J-beta primer mix. TCRdb passed the 5' RACE reads through MiXCR, listing each CDR3 protein once. The sample carries about 760,000 distinct CDR3 sequences, around 25% recorded once. The record originates from a study of blood T cells in healthy people across ages. The CDR3 totals 12 residues. CDR1 and CDR2 from the germline V gene are MGHDK and SYGVNS. These records were also assigned to another study, of T cells of mothers and their children. That work states: The authors identified no persistent microchimeric T cell clones.

The sample taken for sequencing was blood. This receptor was identified in a boy between 10 and 17 years old in good health. V is TRBV25-1 and J is TRBJ2-5; D gene unclear. In nucleotides, the CDR3 is TGTACCAGCAGTGTGGGTTACGGGACCCAGTACTTC. It codes for CTSSVGYGTQYF.